One sample yielded the 25 T cell receptor beta chains listed below, sequenced in a study of OX40 agonist ivuxolimab in advanced cancers. The library relied on the immunoSEQ multiplex PCR assay. The clones in this table, taken by TCRdb from immuneACCESS, are in-frame only. Not every clone is retained; where verified, under half of the shortfall comes from an unresolved V gene, and the cause of the rest is unknown. The sample records about 59,000 clones, around 93% of which are singletons. Around 25% of the sample is in the top ten clones. The sequencing used CD4+ or CD8+ T cells sorted from blood, collected in a trial of the OX40 agonist ivuxolimab. The receptors come from an adult with an advanced solid tumor such as melanoma, head and neck, liver or kidney cancer.

The V call is TRBV19, the J call TRBJ1-5; 7 nucleotides agree with TRBD1. Germline values: CDR1 LNHDA, CDR2 SQIVND (reference sequence). The CDR3 length is 16 residues. With 3 bases clipped from V and 2 bases from J, the junction kept 7 bases outside the gene matches. DNA for the CDR3: TGTGCCAGTAGTATCGACAGGGAATCTGGCAATCAGCCCCAGCATTTT. This translates into CASSIDRESGNQPQHF.

The chain combines TRBV7-6 with TRBJ2-3; maybe TRBD2 (5 bases). The CDR3 contains 16 residues. Germline V CDR1 and CDR2: SGHVS, FNYEAQ. V was trimmed by 5 bases and J by 0 bases, leaving 15 bases between them. CDR3 sequence: CASSTPGLSSTDTQYF. For the CDR3, the DNA is TGTGCCAGCAGCACCCCTGGACTGTCTAGCACAGATACGCAGTATTTT.

The V and J genes are TRBV28 and TRBJ2-1; D not certain. The CDR3 contains 11 residues. Germline V lookup: CDR1 MDHEN, CDR2 SYDVKM. V was trimmed by 1 base and J by 7 bases, leaving 2 bases between them. The CDR3: CASSLSNEQFF. The CDR3 DNA is TGTGCCAGCAGTTTATCTAATGAGCAGTTCTTC. Together with reference TRBV28 and TRBJ2-1, the CDR3 gives the full variable domain: DVKVTQSSRYLVKRTGEKVFLECVQDMDHENMFWYRQDPGLGLRLIYFSYDVKMKEKGDIPEGYSVSREKKERFSLILESASTNQTSMYLCASSLSNEQFFGPGTRLTVL.

The chain is built from TRBV4-2 and TRBJ2-6; perhaps TRBD2 as D (5 bases). The V end was cut by 0 bases, the J end by 2 bases, with 8 bases between. The CDR3 covers 16 residues. CDR1 is LGHNA, CDR2 YNFKEQ, per germline. Written as DNA, the CDR3 is TGTGCCAGCAGCCAAGATCCCGGGGCTGGGGCCAACGTCCTGACTTTC. Protein: CASSQDPGAGANVLTF.

The chain recombines TRBV9 with TRBJ2-3; 13 nucleotides line up with TRBD2. V dropped 3 bases and J dropped 6; count of bases not matched to a gene: 7. Germline V gives CDR1 SGDLS, CDR2 YYNGEE. The CDR3 extends over 16 amino acids. This chain's CDR3 is CASSDRLAGGRDTQYF. For the CDR3, the DNA is TGTGCCAGCAGCGACAGACTAGCGGGAGGTCGGGATACGCAGTATTTT.

The rearrangement links TRBV4-3 to TRBJ2-1; 13 bases align to TRBD2. The CDR3 contains 16 residues. Per germline, CDR1 LGHNA and CDR2 YSLEER. After removal of 4 bases from V and 9 bases from J, the junction contained 9 bases not matched to a gene. CDR3 nucleotide sequence: TGCGCCAGCAGCCCAGAAACTAGCGGGAGGGTTCGTGAGCAGTTCTTC. It specifies CASSPETSGRVREQFF.

This chain connects TRBV4-1 to TRBJ1-5; a possible D gene is TRBD1 (5 bases). Deletions cut 6 bases from V and 4 bases from J, with 16 bases between. CDR3 length equals 15 residues. The germline CDR1 and CDR2 sequences are MGHRA and YSYEKL. CDR3 region: CASRSTVEGNQPQHF. The CDR3 DNA follows: TGCGCCAGCAGAAGCACCGTCGAGGGGAATCAGCCCCAGCATTTT.

The chain links TRBV10-3 to TRBJ1-1; D is perhaps TRBD1 (6 bases). The CDR3 has 16 residues. Between the trimmed V and J ends, which lost 0 bases and 1 base, there was a span of 12 bases. Looked up from germline, CDR1 is ENHRY and CDR2 is SYGVKD. Here the CDR3 reads CAISESEGGRNTEAFF. CDR3 nucleotides: TGTGCCATCAGTGAGTCTGAAGGGGGACGGAACACTGAAGCTTTCTTT.

This chain links TRBV25-1 with TRBJ1-3; D is uncertain. V gave up 9 bases and J gave up 8 bases, with 8 bases separating them. This CDR3 is built from 10 residues. Germline V lookup: CDR1 MGHDK, CDR2 SYGVNS. CDR3 DNA sequence: TGTGCCAGTGAAGGACACACCATATATTTT. It encodes CASEGHTIYF.

The V call is TRBV27, the J call TRBJ2-1; possible D gene TRBD2, 5 bases. CDR3 size: 16 residues. Trimming cost V 2 bases and J 9 bases, with 20 bases left between them. The germline V gene has CDR1 MNHEY and CDR2 SMNVEV (reference sequence). CDR3 bases: TGTGCCAGCAGTTTAGAGGGCCGAATCGTAGATGGTGAGCAGTTCTTC. Protein sequence: CASSLEGRIVDGEQFF.

The chain has TRBV4-1 and TRBJ1-6, with D maybe TRBD1 (6 bases). The CDR3 length is 14 residues. V gave up 4 bases and J gave up 8 bases, with 12 bases separating them. Germline V lookup: CDR1 MGHRA, CDR2 YSYEKL. In DNA, the CDR3 is TGCGCCAGCAGCCTTATAAGGGGGGATTCACCCCTCCACTTT. The encoded protein is CASSLIRGDSPLHF.

This chain joins TRBV28 and TRBJ1-5, with TRBD1 matching 8 bases. V lost 7 bases to trimming and J lost 6 bases; unmatched junction nucleotides: 17. The CDR3 has 17 residues. Germline assignment: CDR1 MDHEN and CDR2 SYDVKM. The CDR3 DNA follows: TGTGCCAGCATAAGGCAGGGGGCTATTCCTTGGATTCAGCCCCAGCATTTT. Translated: CASIRQGAIPWIQPQHF.

V gene TRBV5-8 combines with J gene TRBJ2-5; 9 bases agree with TRBD1. Trimming removed 4 bases from V and 5 bases from J; junction bases left unmatched: 6. This CDR3 comprises 14 residues. Germline CDR1 SGHTS, CDR2 YDEGEE. This CDR3 reads CASSPLTGGETQYF. The CDR3 coding sequence is TGTGCCAGCAGCCCGCTTACAGGGGGCGAGACCCAGTACTTC.

This chain uses TRBV7-3 with TRBJ2-2; 10 bases fit TRBD1. Trimming at V came to 4 bases and at J to 0 bases, leaving 2 bases not matched to a gene. Germline CDR1 SGHTA, CDR2 FQGTGA. The CDR3 spans 16 residues. The CDR3 sequence is CASSSTGGANTGELFF. The CDR3 DNA sequence: TGTGCCAGCAGCTCGACAGGGGGCGCGAACACCGGGGAGCTGTTTTTT.

V usage is TRBV9 and J usage is TRBJ1-5; D is unresolved. Germline loops: CDR1 SGDLS, CDR2 YYNGEE. V lost 3 bases and J lost 4, with 11 bases in between. The CDR3 contains 14 residues. CDR3 region: CASSEEDFNQPQHF. The CDR3 nucleotides read TGTGCCAGCAGCGAAGAGGACTTTAATCAGCCCCAGCATTTT. Complete variable domain (other parts from reference TRBV9 and TRBJ1-5): DSGVTQTPKHLITATGQRVTLRCSPRSGDLSVYWYQQSLDQGLQFLIQYYNGEERAKGNILERFSAQQFPDLHSELNLSSLELGDSALYFCASSEEDFNQPQHFGDGTRLSIL.

The V gene is TRBV4-3, the J gene TRBJ2-2; a possible D gene is TRBD2 (6 bases). CDR3 size: 17 residues. Germline values: CDR1 LGHNA, CDR2 YSLEER. V lost 0 bases, J lost 1 base, and 12 bases lay in between. As DNA, the CDR3 is TGCGCCAGCAGCCAAGACTCAGCGGGTTTGAACACCGGGGAGCTGTTTTTT. Its translation: CASSQDSAGLNTGELFF.

V gene TRBV6-5 combines with J gene TRBJ1-2; D remains ambiguous. CDR1 and CDR2 (germline): MNHEY, SVGAGI. The CDR3 runs 12 residues. The CDR3 DNA sequence: TGTGCAAGTCTTAATTCCAACTATGGCTACACCTTC. The encoded protein is CASLNSNYGYTF.

J is TRBJ1-2 and V is TRBV13; 10 positions agree with TRBD1. V shed 6 bases and J 2 bases; nucleotides not matched to a gene: 3. CDR3 size: 14 residues. Germline CDR1 and CDR2: PRHDT and FYEKMQ (reference sequence). The CDR3 is CASRGQGTNYGYTF. In DNA form, the CDR3 reads TGTGCCAGCAGGGGACAGGGGACCAACTATGGCTACACCTTC.

J is TRBJ1-2 and V is TRBV15, with TRBD1 matching over 9 bases. J gave up 6 bases and V 7 bases, and 6 bases lay outside the gene matches. The CDR3 loop spans 13 amino acids. Germline-derived CDR1 and CDR2 are LNHNV and YYDKDF (reference sequence). In DNA, the CDR3 is TGTGCCACCAAGACCGGGACAGGGCATGGCTACACCTTC. It specifies CATKTGTGHGYTF. Complete variable domain (other parts from reference TRBV15 and TRBJ1-2): DAMVIQNPRYQVTQFGKPVTLSCSQTLNHNVMYWYQQKSSQAPKLLFHYYDKDFNNEADTPDNFQSRRPNTSFCFLDIRSPGLGDTAMYLCATKTGTGHGYTFGSGTRLTVV.

The chain carries TRBV14 and TRBJ1-1; D remains ambiguous. Germline V lookup: CDR1 SGHDN, CDR2 FVKESK. The CDR3 consists of 15 residues. V was pared by 4 bases and J by 5 bases, with 17 bases between. CDR3 sequence reads: CASSPASVGRTEAFF. CDR3 DNA: TGTGCCAGCAGCCCAGCAAGTGTAGGCAGAACTGAAGCTTTCTTT.

The rearrangement uses TRBV6-9 and TRBJ2-7; D possibly uses TRBD1 or TRBD2 (5 bases each). Trimming removed 5 bases from V and 2 bases from J, with 25 bases in between. The CDR3 has 18 amino acids. Looked up from germline, CDR1 is MNHGY and CDR2 is SVAAGI. For the CDR3, the DNA is TGTGCCAGCAGTCGTTCGTATTTCCCGGGGACGGAAACCTACGAGCAGTACGTC. Translating gives CASSRSYFPGTETYEQYV.

CDR3 region: CASSLFAESTDTQYF. The CDR3 DNA is TGTGCCAGCAGCTTGTTCGCGGAAAGCACAGATACGCAGTATTTT. The V call is TRBV5-6, the J call TRBJ2-3; D uncertain. The CDR3 is 15 residues long. Germline V CDR1 and CDR2: SGHDT, YYEEEE. V lost 1 base and J 0 bases, leaving 9 bases between the germline ends.

This chain links TRBV19 with TRBJ1-2; maybe TRBD1 (5 bases). V was pared by 10 bases and J by 5 bases, with 17 bases between. Germline V gene sequence: CDR1 LNHDA, CDR2 SQIVND (reference sequence). This CDR3 is 13 amino acids long. CDR3 region: CATQKGWKYGYTF. In DNA form, the CDR3 reads TGTGCCACCCAAAAGGGGTGGAAATATGGCTACACCTTC.

V and J are TRBV4-1 and TRBJ1-3, with 7 nucleotides matching TRBD1. This CDR3 is built from 13 residues. V lost 5 bases to trimming and J lost 4 bases; unmatched junction nucleotides: 2. Germline V gene lookup returns CDR1 MGHRA and CDR2 YSYEKL. This CDR3 is CASSDRVGNTIYF. The CDR3 nucleotides read TGCGCCAGCAGCGACAGGGTAGGAAACACCATATATTTT.

This chain connects TRBV13 to TRBJ1-5, with 8 bases matching TRBD1. This CDR3 spans 17 amino acids. V lost 5 bases and J lost 1; bases outside the gene matches: 10. Looked up from germline, CDR1 is PRHDT and CDR2 is FYEKMQ (reference sequence). This chain's CDR3 is CASSRQGAGDSNQPQHF. The CDR3 DNA sequence: TGTGCCAGCAGCCGTCAGGGGGCCGGGGACAGCAATCAGCCCCAGCATTTT.